This entry describes one T cell receptor (beta chain). The target of this receptor is not known. It is likely a read error, because the conserved phenylalanine at the end of the CDR3 is missing. No DNA is shown, since the ends of the CDR3 on it are uncertain; the CDR3 is the one TCRdb lists. Set within a cohort of healthcare workers in London, UK, this nested case-control study involved weekly PCR testing of nasopharyngeal swabs along with blood sampling. Healthcare workers were recruited during the week of the UK lockdown, between 23 and 31 March 2020, and followed weekly for up to roughly 15 weeks. Library preparation employed 5' RACE. Sequencing was performed on a NextSeq 500. The TCR library protocol attached unique molecular identifiers to individual cDNA molecules to correct for sequencing error and PCR bias. Both TCR alpha and beta chains were sequenced, and tight co-correlation was observed between alpha and beta sequence abundances in each sample. As for the original processing: Decombinator V4 was used to perform V gene, J gene and CDR3 annotation of TCR sequences. Expanded TCRs were defined as changing significantly between any two time points under a Poisson model with p below 0.0001. TCR abundances were normalised to the total number of TCRs sequenced in each sample and reported as counts per million. TRAV1-2 paired with TRAJ12, TRAJ20 or TRAJ33 defined MAIT TCRs, while TRAV10 paired with TRAJ18 defined iNKT TCRs. VDJdb, accessed on 1 November 2021, was searched for TCRs annotated for CMV, EBV and SARS-CoV-2, and TCRs annotated for more than one antigen were excluded. Using fastp at Q25 and MiXCR, TCRdb reprocessed the public reads and kept productive beta chains. Rows with one shared CDR3 protein collapse into an entry with the most common genes and DNA. The V and J calls here are based on TCRdb, not the publication. This sample lists roughly 70,000 distinct CDR3 sequences; roughly a fifth were detected once. More than 15% of the sample lies in the top ten.

The data were taken from a study of early T cells in non-severe SARS-CoV-2 infection (dated by TCRdb to the early 2020s). With respect to the entire study: Bulk RNA from unsorted whole blood was used for TCR sequencing, so alpha and beta chains could not be paired. Beyond this particular receptor, the publication reports: VDJdb matching was skewed toward anti-spike CD8 responses and likely underestimated virus-specific expansions by missing private and CD4 specificities.

From the germline V gene (reference sequence), CDR1 is DFQATT and CDR2 is SNEGSKA. Termini included, the CDR3 measures 10 amino acids. The origin of this receptor is an adult who was a healthcare worker with PCR-confirmed SARS-CoV-2 infection or an uninfected control (not recorded which). The source material was whole blood, sampled at baseline. The chain was built from TRBV20-1 and TRBJ1-2. The CDR3 reads as follows: CSYGGPSPIV.